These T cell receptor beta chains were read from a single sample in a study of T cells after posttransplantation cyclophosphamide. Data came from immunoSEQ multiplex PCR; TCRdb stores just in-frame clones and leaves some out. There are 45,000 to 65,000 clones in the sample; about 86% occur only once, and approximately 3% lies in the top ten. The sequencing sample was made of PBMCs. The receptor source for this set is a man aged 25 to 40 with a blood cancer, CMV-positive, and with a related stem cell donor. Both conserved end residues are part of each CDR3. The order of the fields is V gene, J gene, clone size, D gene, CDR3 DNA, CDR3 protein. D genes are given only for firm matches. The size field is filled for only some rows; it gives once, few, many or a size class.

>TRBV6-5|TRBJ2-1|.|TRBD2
TGTGCCGCCGGACTAGTGTTAAACAATGAGCAGTTCTTC
CAAGLVLNNEQFF
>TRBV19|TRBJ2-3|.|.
TGTGCCAGTAGTACTCGGGACACCCTCACAGATACGCAGTATTTT
CASSTRDTLTDTQYF
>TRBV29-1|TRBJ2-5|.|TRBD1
TGCAGCGTTGAAAGGGGGCTGCAGACCCAGTACTTC
CSVERGLQTQYF
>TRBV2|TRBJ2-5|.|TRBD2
TGTGCCAGCAGTGGACTAGCGGGAGGGCCGATGGAGACCCAGTACTTC
CASSGLAGGPMETQYF
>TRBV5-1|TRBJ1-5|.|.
TGCGCCAGCAGCTTGGAAGGGACACTCAATCAGCCCCAGCATTTT
CASSLEGTLNQPQHF
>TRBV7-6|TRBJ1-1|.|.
TGTGCCAGCAGCTTAGAAAAGGACAGCAGTGCTTTCTTT
CASSLEKDSSAFF
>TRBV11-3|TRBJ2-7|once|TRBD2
TGTGCCAGCAGCTTGAGGAGCGGGAGTACGGGGTACGAGCAGTACTTC
CASSLRSGSTGYEQYF
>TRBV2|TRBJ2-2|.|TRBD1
TGTGCCAGCAGTGGACAGGGTAACACCGGGGAGCTGTTTTTT
CASSGQGNTGELFF
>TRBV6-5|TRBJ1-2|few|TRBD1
TGTGCCAGCAGGACAGGGTTAAAACAGGATGGCTACACCTTC
CASRTGLKQDGYTF
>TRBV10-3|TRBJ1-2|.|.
TGTGCCATCAGTGAGTTTGGGGCGGAATATGGCTACACCTTC
CAISEFGAEYGYTF
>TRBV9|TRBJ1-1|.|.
TGTGCCAGCAGCGCCTCAACCCACAGGAAAGGCACTGAAGCTTTCTTT
CASSASTHRKGTEAFF
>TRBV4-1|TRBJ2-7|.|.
TGCGCCAGCAGCCAAGATATGCAGGGGAGAGGGTACGAGCAGTACTTC
CASSQDMQGRGYEQYF
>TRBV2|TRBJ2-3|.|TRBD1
TGTGCCAGCAGTCAGGGGGCAACCACAGATACGCAGTATTTT
CASSQGATTDTQYF
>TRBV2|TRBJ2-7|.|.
TGTGCCAGCAGGGCTAGCGCCTACGAGCAGTACTTC
CASRASAYEQYF
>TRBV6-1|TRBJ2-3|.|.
TGTGCCAGCAGTGAAGTCAAACCCTACACAGATACGCAGTATTTT
CASSEVKPYTDTQYF
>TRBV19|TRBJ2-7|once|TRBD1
TGTGCCAGTAGTGGATTCCGGGACAGGGGTACCGAGCAGTACTTC
CASSGFRDRGTEQYF
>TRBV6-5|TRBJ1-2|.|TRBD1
TGTGCCAGCAGTCAGACAGGGGGCCATTATGGCTACACCTTC
CASSQTGGHYGYTF
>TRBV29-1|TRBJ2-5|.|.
.
CSVGIGISGMEYF
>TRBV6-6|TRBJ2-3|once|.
TGTGCCAGCAGCATGACTCGGGGATCTACAGATACGCAGTATTTT
CASSMTRGSTDTQYF
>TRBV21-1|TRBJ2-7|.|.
TGTGCCAGCAGCACTAATATAAGGACTAGCGGGAGGTGCGAGCAGTACTTC
CASSTNIRTSGRCEQYF
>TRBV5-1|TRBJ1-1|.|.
TGCGCCAGCAGCTTAGCAGGGGCGATCATGAACACTGAAGCTTTCTTT
CASSLAGAIMNTEAFF
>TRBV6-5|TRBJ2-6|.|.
TGTGCCAGCAGCCCCACAGTCTCTGGGGCCAACGTCCTGACTTTC
CASSPTVSGANVLTF
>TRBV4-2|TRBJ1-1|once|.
TGTGCCAGCAGCCAAGAACGGGACACTGAAGCTTTCTTT
CASSQERDTEAFF
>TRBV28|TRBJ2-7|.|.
TGTGCCAGCAGTTTAACGGGAGATATCGAGCAGTACTTC
CASSLTGDIEQYF
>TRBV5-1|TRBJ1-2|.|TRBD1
TGCGCCAGCAGCTTGTCGGGACAGTCGAACTATGGCTACACCTTC
CASSLSGQSNYGYTF
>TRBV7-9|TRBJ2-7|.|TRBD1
TGTGCCAGCAGCCCCAACCCGGGACAGGTGTTCTACGAGCAGTACTTC
CASSPNPGQVFYEQYF
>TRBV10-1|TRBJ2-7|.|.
TGCGCCAGCTTTCGCCGGGCGGGGAGGAGCTCCTACGAGCAGTACTTC
CASFRRAGRSSYEQYF